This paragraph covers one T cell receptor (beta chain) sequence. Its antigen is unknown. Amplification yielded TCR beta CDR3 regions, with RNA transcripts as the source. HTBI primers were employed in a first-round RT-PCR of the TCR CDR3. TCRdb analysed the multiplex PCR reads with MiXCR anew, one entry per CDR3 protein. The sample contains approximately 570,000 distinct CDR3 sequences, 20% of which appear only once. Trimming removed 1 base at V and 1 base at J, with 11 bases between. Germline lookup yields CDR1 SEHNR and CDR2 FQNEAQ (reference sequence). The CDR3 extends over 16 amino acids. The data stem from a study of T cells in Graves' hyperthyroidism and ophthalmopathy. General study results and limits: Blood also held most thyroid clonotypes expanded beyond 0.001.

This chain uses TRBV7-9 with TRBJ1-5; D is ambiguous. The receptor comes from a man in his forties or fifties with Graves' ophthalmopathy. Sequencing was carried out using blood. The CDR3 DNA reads TGTGCCAGCAGCTTAGGCGGCAGGTTAAGCAATCAGCCCCAGCATTTT. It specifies CASSLGGRLSNQPQHF.